Listed below are T cell receptor beta chains from one sample, sequenced in a study of shared clonotypes between healthy human individuals. This table comes from immunoSEQ multiplex PCR, and its TCRdb copy is limited to in-frame clones, with some not included. Here the sample spans 2,500,000 or so clones, approximately 90% being singletons. The sequenced sample was naive CD4+ T cells sorted from blood. The receptors were sampled from a man aged 18 to 29 in good health. The conserved cysteine and the conserved F or W are not part of the CDR3 here. D genes are given only for firm matches.

V: TRBV5-1; J: TRBJ2-3; D: NA; CDR3: ASGTPSTDTQY
V: TRBV18; J: TRBJ2-7; D: TRBD2; CDR3: ASSPVLLAGFYEQY
V: TRBV7-9; J: TRBJ1-2; D: TRBD1; CDR3: ASSRTGSPIYGYT
V: TRBV4-3; J: TRBJ2-3; D: TRBD2; CDR3: ASSQGAGGITDTQY
V: TRBV6-1; J: TRBJ2-4; D: TRBD1; CDR3: ASSEGTGSDIQY
V: TRBV28; J: TRBJ2-3; D: TRBD2; CDR3: ASSSSGGTDTQY
V: TRBV18; J: TRBJ2-7; D: NA; CDR3: ASSPKRGQRDEQY
V: TRBV18; J: TRBJ1-2; D: TRBD1; CDR3: ASSTAQGDYGYT
V: TRBV6-1; J: TRBJ2-3; D: TRBD1; CDR3: ATTPTGAVVDTQY
V: TRBV4-1; J: TRBJ1-4; D: NA; CDR3: ASSDPLAAKEKLF
V: TRBV7-2; J: TRBJ2-1; D: TRBD2; CDR3: ASSLDSGSGGLGEQF
V: TRBV29-1; J: TRBJ2-5; D: NA; CDR3: SEKKGETQY
V: TRBV11-2; J: TRBJ2-1; D: TRBD1; CDR3: ASSPGQGGFNEQF
V: TRBV9; J: TRBJ2-7; D: NA; CDR3: ASSVELSYEQY